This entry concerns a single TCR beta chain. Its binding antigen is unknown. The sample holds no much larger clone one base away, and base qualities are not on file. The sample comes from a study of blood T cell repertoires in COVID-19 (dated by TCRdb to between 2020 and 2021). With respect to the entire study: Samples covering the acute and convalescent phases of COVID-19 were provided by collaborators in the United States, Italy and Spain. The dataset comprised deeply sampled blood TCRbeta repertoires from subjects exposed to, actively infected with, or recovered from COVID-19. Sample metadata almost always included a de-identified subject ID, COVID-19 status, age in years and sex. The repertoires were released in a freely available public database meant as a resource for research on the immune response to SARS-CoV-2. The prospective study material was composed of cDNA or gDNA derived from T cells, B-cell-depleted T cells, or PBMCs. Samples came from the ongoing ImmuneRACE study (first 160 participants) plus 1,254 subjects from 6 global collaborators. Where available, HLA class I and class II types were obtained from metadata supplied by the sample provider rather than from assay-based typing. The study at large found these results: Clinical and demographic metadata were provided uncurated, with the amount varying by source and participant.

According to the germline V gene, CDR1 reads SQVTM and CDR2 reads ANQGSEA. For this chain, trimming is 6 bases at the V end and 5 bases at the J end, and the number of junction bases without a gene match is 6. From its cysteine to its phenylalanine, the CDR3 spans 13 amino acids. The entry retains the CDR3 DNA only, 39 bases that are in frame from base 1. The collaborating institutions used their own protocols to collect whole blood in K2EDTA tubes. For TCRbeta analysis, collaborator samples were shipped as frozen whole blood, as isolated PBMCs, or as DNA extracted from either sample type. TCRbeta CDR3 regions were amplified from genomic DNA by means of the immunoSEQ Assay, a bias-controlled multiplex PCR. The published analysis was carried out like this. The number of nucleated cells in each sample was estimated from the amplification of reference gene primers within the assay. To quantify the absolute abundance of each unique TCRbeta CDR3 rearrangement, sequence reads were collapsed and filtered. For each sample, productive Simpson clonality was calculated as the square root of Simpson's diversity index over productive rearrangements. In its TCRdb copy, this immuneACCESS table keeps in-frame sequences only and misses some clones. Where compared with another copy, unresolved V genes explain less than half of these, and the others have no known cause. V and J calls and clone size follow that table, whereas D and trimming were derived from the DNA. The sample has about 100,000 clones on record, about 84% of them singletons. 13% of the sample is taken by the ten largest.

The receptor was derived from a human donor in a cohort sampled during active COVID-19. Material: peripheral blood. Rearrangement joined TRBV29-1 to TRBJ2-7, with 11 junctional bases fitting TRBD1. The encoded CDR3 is CSVWTGGFDEQYF. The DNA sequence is TGCAGCGTATGGACAGGGGGCTTCGACGAGCAGTACTTC.